This T cell receptor beta chain was identified in a study of tumor-infiltrating lymphocytes in primary liver carcinoma. The approximately 17-34 mg bulk tissue piece was not sorted before simultaneous RNA and DNA extraction. This clonotype came up many times. Total RNA amounting to around 530 ng was the source from which TCR beta cDNA was made with a constant-region primer. Amplification in three nested multiplex PCR rounds with slightly modified ARM-PCR gave rise to TCR beta libraries. The two initial PCR rounds, roughly 10 cycles each, used TRBV1-TRBV30 forward and C-beta reverse primers. TCRdb itself ran the multiplex PCR reads through MiXCR, one entry per CDR3 protein. Among tens of thousands of distinct CDR3 sequences listed, less than 85% were seen once. CDR3 size: 16 residues. V dropped 7 bases and J dropped 6; count of bases not matched to a gene: 11.

This clonotype was obtained from a man aged 35 to 55 with primary liver carcinoma and hepatitis B virus infection. The sequenced material came from liver tumor tissue from sampling region 5. As to subset: tumor region T5, tumor centre. The chain recombines TRBV12-3 or TRBV12-4 with TRBJ2-1; 11 bases are a match to TRBD2. CDR3 sequence: CASILIMGTSGNEQFF. The CDR3 DNA is TGTGCCAGCATTCTCATTATGGGGACTAGCGGCAATGAGCAGTTCTTC.